Listed here are 7 T cell receptor beta chains from one sample, sequenced in a study of beta chain features in type 1 diabetes. TCRB transcripts that were expressed got sequenced, as all of the isolated RNA had been reverse transcribed. Clones were sequenced by immunoSEQ multiplex PCR, and TCRdb holds only the in-frame ones, with some missing. The sample carries 350,000 to 450,000 clones, roughly 15% recorded once. Material: naive CD4+ T cells from blood. Every receptor here comes from a woman younger than 30 in good health.

There are a few counts of this clone. This chain joins TRBV5-1 and TRBJ1-2; TRBD1 matches at 9 bases. V dropped 0 bases and J dropped 6; count of bases not matched to a gene: 3. Germline CDR1 SGHRS, CDR2 YFSETQ. The CDR3 has 14 amino acids. Here the CDR3 reads CASSLGQGEDGYTF. The CDR3 nucleotides read TGCGCCAGCAGCTTGGGACAGGGGGAGGATGGCTACACCTTC. Combining the CDR3 with reference TRBV5-1 and TRBJ1-2 gives the whole variable domain KAGVTQTPRYLIKTRGQQVTLSCSPISGHRSVSWYQQTPGQGLQFLFEYFSETQRNKGNFPGRFSGRQFSNSRSEMNVSTLELGDSALYLCASSLGQGEDGYTFGSGTRLTVV.

The chain employs TRBV11-3 and TRBJ2-1, with 7 positions matching TRBD1. This CDR3 comprises 12 residues. V gave up 5 bases and J gave up 9 bases; unmatched junction bases: 4. CDR1 SGHNT and CDR2 YENEEA come from the germline V gene. The CDR3 is CASSPSGGEQFF. The CDR3, as DNA: TGTGCCAGCAGCCCCTCAGGGGGTGAGCAGTTCTTC.

The V call is TRBV16, the J call TRBJ1-3; the D gene is possibly TRBD1 (6 bases). Germline CDR1 is KGHSY and CDR2 is FQNENV. The CDR3 is 17 residues long. Trimming removed 0 bases from V and 0 bases from J, with 12 bases in between. CDR3 residues: CASSQSRQASSGNTIYF. In nucleotides, the CDR3 is TGTGCCAGCAGCCAATCTCGACAGGCTAGCTCTGGAAACACCATATATTTT.

This clone was seen only a few times. The chain uses TRBV30 and TRBJ1-4; the match to TRBD1 covers 10 bases. The CDR3 sequence is 11 residues long. CDR1 and CDR2 (germline): GTSNPN, SVGIG (reference sequence). V lost 7 bases and J lost 8; bases outside the gene matches: 1. CDR3 amino acids: CASDRGEKLFF. As DNA, the CDR3 is TGTGCCTCGGACAGGGGGGAAAAACTGTTTTTT.

The chain links TRBV5-1 to TRBJ2-5, with TRBD1 as a possible D gene (5 bases). Germline V CDR1 and CDR2: SGHRS, YFSETQ. This CDR3 has 18 amino acids. Trimming took 4 bases from V and 2 from J, leaving 24 bases between them. The CDR3 protein is CASSPTFDSRSTQETQYF. The DNA for the CDR3 is TGCGCCAGCAGCCCGACCTTCGACAGCAGGAGCACGCAAGAGACCCAGTACTTC.

In this sample, this clone turned up a few times. The chain uses TRBV29-1 and TRBJ2-7, with 9 positions matching TRBD1. Germline V CDR1 and CDR2: SQVTM, ANQGSEA. The CDR3 length is 13 residues. V gave up 6 bases and J gave up 5 bases; unmatched junction bases: 8. The CDR3 is CSVSGQGTHEQYF. As DNA, the CDR3 is TGCAGCGTCTCGGGACAGGGAACTCACGAGCAGTACTTC.

This rearrangement joins TRBV7-9 to TRBJ1-2; possibly TRBD1 for D (5 bases). V was cut by 11 bases and J by 0 bases, with 10 bases left in between. CDR1 is SEHNR and CDR2 is FQNEAQ in the germline V gene (reference sequence). CDR3 length: 12 amino acids. The CDR3 nucleotides are TGTGCCGGGGCCCAATCTAACTATGGCTACACCTTC. Translating gives CAGAQSNYGYTF.